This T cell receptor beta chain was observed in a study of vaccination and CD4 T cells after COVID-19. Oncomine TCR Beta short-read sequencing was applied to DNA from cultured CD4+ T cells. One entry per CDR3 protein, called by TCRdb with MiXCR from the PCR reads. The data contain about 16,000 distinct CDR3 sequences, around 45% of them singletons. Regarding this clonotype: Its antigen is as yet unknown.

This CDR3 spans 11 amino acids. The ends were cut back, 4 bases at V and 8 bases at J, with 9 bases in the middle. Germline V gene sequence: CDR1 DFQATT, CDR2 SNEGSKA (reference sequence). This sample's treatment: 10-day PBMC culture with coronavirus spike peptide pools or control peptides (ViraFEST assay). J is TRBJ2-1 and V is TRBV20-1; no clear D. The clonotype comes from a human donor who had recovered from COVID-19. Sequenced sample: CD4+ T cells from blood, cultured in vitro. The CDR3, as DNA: TGCAGTGCTAAAGGACGGGATGAGCAGTTCTTC. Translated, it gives CSAKGRDEQFF.